The rows below give T cell receptor beta chains drawn from one sample of a study of blood T cell repertoires in COVID-19. Assay used: immunoSEQ multiplex PCR; TCRdb lists only in-frame clones, some missing. The data show a few hundred thousand clones, 70% to 90% seen once. The sequenced sample consisted of PBMCs or T cells enriched from blood (not recorded which). These receptors came from a woman between 45 and 60 years old who had recovered from COVID-19. Both conserved end residues are part of each CDR3. A D gene is named only where the DNA matches it firmly. The listing skips clone size in some rows; elsewhere it reads once, few, many or a size class.

V: TRBV5-6
J: TRBJ2-3
D: TRBD2
size: .
DNA: TGTGCCAGCAGCCCGTTAGCGGGAGCGGGCACAGATACGCAGTATTTT
CDR3: CASSPLAGAGTDTQYF

V: TRBV29-1
J: TRBJ2-7
D: TRBD1
size: .
DNA: TGCAGCGTTCGAGACAGGGCCTACGAGCAGTACTTC
CDR3: CSVRDRAYEQYF

V: TRBV19
J: TRBJ2-7
D: TRBD1
size: .
DNA: TGTGCCAGTAGTAGAACCGGGACAGGGGAAAACTACGAGCAGTACTTC
CDR3: CASSRTGTGENYEQYF

V: TRBV28
J: TRBJ2-7
D: .
size: .
DNA: TGTGCCAGCAGTTTGAGGGGACACTATTCACCCTACGAGCAGTACTTC
CDR3: CASSLRGHYSPYEQYF

V: TRBV5-6
J: TRBJ1-1
D: .
size: few
DNA: TGTGCCAGCAGCCCAGTAGGCAGGGTGAACACTGAAGCTTTCTTT
CDR3: CASSPVGRVNTEAFF

V: TRBV7-2
J: TRBJ2-1
D: .
size: .
DNA: TGTGCCAGCAGCCTCCTTGGCACCCGGAGCTCCTACAATGAGCAGTTCTTC
CDR3: CASSLLGTRSSYNEQFF

V: TRBV2
J: TRBJ2-7
D: TRBD2
size: .
DNA: TGTGCCAGCGCAGCGGGAGTTGACGAAAACGAGCAGTACTTC
CDR3: CASAAGVDENEQYF

V: TRBV4-1
J: TRBJ1-5
D: .
size: .
DNA: TGCGCCAGCAGCCAAGATGGGGAGAGGGTGCGACAGCCCCAGCATTTT
CDR3: CASSQDGERVRQPQHF

V: TRBV5-4
J: TRBJ1-4
D: .
size: .
DNA: TGTGCCAGCAGCTCAGAAGTAACTAATGAAAAACTGTTTTTT
CDR3: CASSSEVTNEKLFF

V: TRBV28
J: TRBJ2-7
D: TRBD1
size: .
DNA: TGTGCCAGCAGCACCGGGACAGTAAGCTCCTACGAGCAGTACTTC
CDR3: CASSTGTVSSYEQYF

V: TRBV10-3
J: TRBJ2-7
D: .
size: .
DNA: TGTGCCATCAGTGAGTCGAAGGGGGGGCACGAGCAGTACTTC
CDR3: CAISESKGGHEQYF

V: TRBV7-9
J: TRBJ1-2
D: .
size: .
DNA: TGTGCCAGCATCGACGACAGGCTGTCTTATGGCTACACCTTC
CDR3: CASIDDRLSYGYTF